This T cell receptor (beta chain) came from a study of blood T cell repertoires in COVID-19. Overall study: Researchers got acute and convalescent COVID-19 samples from the United States, Italy and Spain.

The participants were between roughly 18 and 89 years old and came from roughly 25 US areas. Cohort 3 recovery required two negative PCRs, clearance, or symptom resolution. CDR3 length equals 19 residues. Trimming cost V 4 bases and J 0 bases; bases outside gene matches: 15. Germline V CDR1 and CDR2: LNHNV, YYDKDF (reference sequence). Profiling relied on immunoSEQ multiplex PCR, and the TCRdb table lists in-frame clones only, not all of them. The sample includes approximately 400,000 clones, more than 70% of them seen just once. The receptor was isolated from a man aged 25 to 40 who had recovered from COVID-19. Sequencing used PBMCs or T cells enriched from blood (not recorded which). The J gene is TRBJ1-1, the V gene TRBV15; TRBD1 matches at 9 bases. The CDR3 loop is CATSKPSGGTGMLNTEAFF. In DNA form, the CDR3 reads TGTGCCACCAGCAAACCATCGGGCGGGACAGGGATGTTGAACACTGAAGCTTTCTTT.